A single sample is the source of the 10 T cell receptor beta chains below, sequenced in a study of shared clonotypes between healthy human individuals (dated by TCRdb to the early 2020s). Receptors were amplified or captured by the immunoSEQ multiplex PCR assay. What TCRdb holds here is the immuneACCESS table cut down to in-frame rearrangements. Part of the clones is not present; checked against another copy, under half of the missing clones reflect an unresolved V gene, and the others are unexplained. A total of 850,000 to 1,200,000 clones appear in this sample, roughly 75% of them only once. The ten largest make up approximately 1.5% of the sample. What was sequenced was memory CD4+ T cells sorted from blood. The intended sense of this specimen's cell subset or site label: CD45RA-negative fraction. The source of these receptors is a man between 18 and 29 years old in good health.

V usage is TRBV7-2 and J usage is TRBJ1-2, with 9 bases aligning to TRBD1. The CDR3 has 15 residues. Germline V gene lookup returns CDR1 SGHTA and CDR2 FQGNSA. V was pared by 1 base and J by 4 bases, with 4 bases of the junction left unmatched. CDR3 DNA: TGTGCCAGCAGCTTAGGGACAGGGGACCTCTATGGCTACACCTTC. Encoded protein: CASSLGTGDLYGYTF.

This clone was detected a few times. The sample carries other DNA sequences with the same CDR3. The chain combines TRBV5-1 with TRBJ1-4; D is possibly TRBD1 (6 bases). The V gene's germline CDR1 is SGHRS and CDR2 YFSETQ. V was shortened by 2 bases and J by 0 bases, with 11 bases between the two germline ends. CDR3 length equals 16 residues. Here the CDR3 DNA reads TGCGCCAGCAGCTTCGGGACACCATCAACTAATGAAAAACTGTTTTTT. Protein: CASSFGTPSTNEKLFF.

Comments on this clone: A read error is possible here, since a much larger clone lies one base away. The same CDR3 arises from other DNA sequences in this sample as well. V usage is TRBV7-9 and J usage is TRBJ1-1, with 8 bases lining up with TRBD1. Germline trimming cut 2 bases from V and 4 bases from J; bases unmatched to any gene: 3. The germline V gene has CDR1 SEHNR and CDR2 FQNEAQ (reference sequence). This CDR3 comprises 14 residues. CDR3 sequence (DNA): TGTGCCAGCAGCTTACAGGGGGCGGGCACTGAAGCTTTCTTT. Amino acids: CASSLQGAGTEAFF.

The chain couples TRBV18 to TRBJ2-5; unclear D gene. The CDR3 spans 13 residues. The ends were cut back, 4 bases at V and 5 bases at J, with 11 bases in the middle. Germline assignment: CDR1 KGHSH and CDR2 LQKENI. The CDR3 is CASSQIERETQYF. CDR3 sequence (DNA): TGTGCCAGCTCACAGATCGAACGGGAGACCCAGTACTTC.

V is TRBV7-2 and J is TRBJ2-1, with TRBD1 matching over 8 bases. The CDR3 is 14 residues long. After removal of 5 bases from V and 8 bases from J, the junction contained 8 bases not matched to a gene. Germline CDR1 reads SGHTA; CDR2 reads FQGNSA. CDR3: CASSIDRGRDEQFF. CDR3 coding DNA: TGTGCCAGCAGCATAGACAGGGGCCGGGATGAGCAGTTCTTC.

This clone was seen a handful of times. The chain has TRBV7-2 and TRBJ2-1; perhaps TRBD2 as D (6 bases). V shed 5 bases and J shed 12 bases, with 17 bases lying between them. Germline V gene data show CDR1 as SGHTA and CDR2 as FQGNSA. The CDR3 is 13 amino acids. The CDR3 sequence: CASSPRASEGQFF. The CDR3 nucleotides read TGTGCCAGCAGCCCCCGCGCCTCGGAGGGGCAGTTCTTC. The full variable domain, with the rest looked up from reference TRBV7-2 and TRBJ2-1, is GAGVSQSPSNKVTEKGKDVELRCDPISGHTALYWYRQSLGQGLEFLIYFQGNSAPDKSGLPSDRFSAERTGGSVSTLTIQRTQQEDSAVYLCASSPRASEGQFFGPGTRLTVL.

The chain recombines TRBV6-5 with TRBJ2-2, with 7 bases matching TRBD1. The CDR3 is made up of 15 amino acids. Germline V gene sequence: CDR1 MNHEY, CDR2 SVGAGI. V shed 5 bases, J shed 1 base, and the junction held 4 bases outside the gene matches. CDR3 protein: CASSLGQQNTGELFF. The CDR3 coding sequence is TGTGCCAGCAGTCTGGGACAGCAGAACACCGGGGAGCTGTTTTTT.

The rearrangement joins TRBV7-6 to TRBJ1-6; D unclear. Between the trimmed V and J ends, which lost 1 base and 1 base, there was a span of 11 bases. Germline CDR1 SGHVS, CDR2 FNYEAQ. This CDR3 spans 17 amino acids. The CDR3 sequence is CASSLESRRSYNSPLHF. CDR3 DNA: TGTGCCAGCAGCTTAGAGTCAAGAAGGTCCTATAATTCACCCCTCCACTTT.

The chain has TRBV19 and TRBJ1-5; D is perhaps TRBD1 (6 bases). The germline gives CDR1 LNHDA, CDR2 SQIVND (reference sequence). The CDR3 has 15 amino acids. V lost 3 bases to trimming and J lost 12 bases, with 21 bases between them. CDR3 amino acids: CASSIGGPLPFLQHF. CDR3 nucleotide sequence: TGTGCCAGTAGTATTGGGGGGCCCCTTCCATTTCTCCAGCATTTT.

Only one count was recorded for this clone. V usage is TRBV7-2 and J usage is TRBJ1-2, with D tentatively TRBD1 (5 bases). With 8 bases removed from V and 6 bases from J, the gap between germline ends came to 22 bases. Germline V CDR1 and CDR2: SGHTA, FQGNSA. This CDR3 spans 15 amino acids. The DNA of the CDR3 is TGTGCCAGCTTCCACCTTGGGGCCAAGCACAATGGCTACACCTTC. Its translation: CASFHLGAKHNGYTF.